The present T cell receptor (beta chain) was sequenced within a study of radiotherapy plus CTLA-4 blockade in lung cancer (dated by TCRdb to the late 2010s). Turning to the overall study: Among the enrolled patients, approximately 17% had an objective response, and 31% reached disease control.

Focal radiation therapy combined with CTLA-4 blockade (ipilimumab) was tested in patients with chemo-refractory metastatic non-small-cell lung cancer. Library method: the immunoSEQ multiplex PCR assay. TCRdb holds this immuneACCESS table with in-frame rearrangements only. Some clones are missing; in checked studies, unresolved V genes explain under half, and the rest has no known cause. Here the sample has roughly 32,000 clones; approximately 70% occur a single time. The ten biggest clones cover around 4% of the sample. From a lookup of the germline V gene, CDR1 and CDR2 are KGHSY and FQNENV. V is pared back by 1 base and J by 12 bases, with 18 bases lying between the germline termini. From its cysteine to its phenylalanine, the CDR3 spans 15 amino acids. Just the 45-base CDR3 DNA is kept, in frame starting at base 1. Study-wide conclusions, independent of this receptor: The strongest predictors of response were reported to be early dynamic shifts in blood T cell clones along with a rise in serum interferon-beta following radiation. TCR clones derived from tumors expanded in peripheral blood after treatment with radiotherapy and ipilimumab.

Turning to this clone: Its recognized antigen is unknown. No much larger clone is present one base from it, and per-base qualities are unavailable.

This sequence was found in a human donor with non-small cell lung cancer who had stable disease on radiotherapy plus ipilimumab. The sequencing used peripheral blood, collected from a patient treated with radiotherapy plus ipilimumab. The rearranged chain carries TRBV16 and TRBJ1-4; TRBD1 could be the D gene, as 6 bases match. The CDR3 loop reads CASSQYRADKGQLFF. DNA sequence: TGTGCCAGCAGCCAATACAGGGCGGATAAGGGTCAACTGTTTTTT.